Following are 25 T cell receptor beta chains from one sample sequenced in a study of early T cells in non-severe SARS-CoV-2 infection. Via MiXCR, TCRdb re-called the 5' RACE reads, giving one row per CDR3 protein. The sample records roughly 100,000 distinct CDR3 sequences, about an eighth being singletons. Sample: whole blood, taken at baseline. These receptors all stem from an adult who was a healthcare worker with PCR-confirmed SARS-CoV-2 infection or an uninfected control (not recorded which).

This chain links TRBV6-4 with TRBJ1-1, with D perhaps TRBD1 (6 bases). This CDR3 has 13 residues. V lost 4 bases and J 8 bases, leaving 14 bases between the germline ends. Germline V CDR1 and CDR2: MRHNA, SNTAGT. The chain's CDR3 is CASSATGSSEAFF. The DNA for the CDR3 is TGTGCCAGCAGTGCGACAGGAAGCTCAGAAGCTTTCTTT.

This clonotype was detected ten times or more. J is TRBJ2-5 and V is TRBV28; 7 nucleotides match TRBD2. The CDR3 extends over 14 amino acids. Germline V CDR1 and CDR2: MDHEN, SYDVKM. Trimming cost V 5 bases and J 4 bases; bases outside gene matches: 7. CDR3 nucleotide sequence: TGTGCCAGCAGTCTCCTAGCGGAGGGAGAGACCCAGTACTTC. This gives the protein CASSLLAEGETQYF.

This clonotype has just a few counts. The rearrangement joins TRBV2 to TRBJ1-1, with 9 bases lining up with TRBD1. This CDR3 contains 15 residues. The trim removed 8 bases at V and 5 bases at J, leaving 12 bases unmatched. Germline loops: CDR1 SNHLY, CDR2 FYNNEI. CDR3 bases: TGTGCCAGCCGGGGACAGGGTAGAAGTATTACTGAAGCTTTCTTT. Encoded protein: CASRGQGRSITEAFF.

The V gene is TRBV28, the J gene TRBJ2-5; 9 bases align to TRBD1. V dropped 5 bases and J dropped 2; count of bases not matched to a gene: 6. The CDR3 has 15 amino acids. From germline, CDR1 is MDHEN and CDR2 SYDVKM. CDR3 nucleotides: TGTGCCAGCAGTCTCGGACAGGGGAGGCAAGAGACCCAGTACTTC. It yields the protein CASSLGQGRQETQYF.

There are many counts of this clonotype. The genes are TRBV27 and TRBJ1-6; D remains ambiguous. The germline gives CDR1 MNHEY, CDR2 SMNVEV (reference sequence). V lost 5 bases and J 7 bases, leaving 9 bases between the germline ends. This CDR3 spans 13 amino acids. CDR3 nucleotide sequence: TGTGCCAGCAGTCCGCAAGAGAATTCACCCCTCCACTTT. This encodes CASSPQENSPLHF.

The sample holds many counts of this clonotype. The rearrangement joins TRBV24-1 to TRBJ1-2; D possibly corresponds to TRBD1 (5 bases). Germline V gene sequence: CDR1 KGHDR, CDR2 SFDVKD. The CDR3 is 14 amino acids. Trimming removed 4 bases from V and 4 bases from J, with 12 bases in between. The DNA for the CDR3 is TGTGCCACCAGTGACCCGGGACGGAGCTATGGCTACACCTTC. This sequence encodes CATSDPGRSYGYTF.

The V call is TRBV7-3, the J call TRBJ2-3; D perhaps matches TRBD1 (7 bases). This CDR3 has 14 residues. Germline V gene data show CDR1 as SGHTA and CDR2 as FQGTGA. Trimming removed 1 base at V and 6 bases at J, with 11 bases between. The CDR3 nucleotides read TGTGCCAGCAGCTTAAACCCAGGGGGGGATACGCAGTATTTT. It translates to CASSLNPGGDTQYF.

V gene TRBV13 combines with J gene TRBJ2-1; 8 nucleotides agree with TRBD1. This CDR3 spans 15 amino acids. Germline V gives CDR1 PRHDT, CDR2 FYEKMQ (reference sequence). The junction had 6 bases not matched to a gene; V was cut back by 2 bases and J by 6 bases. As DNA, the CDR3 is TGTGCCAGCAGCTTACGACAGGGGTTCGCCAATGAGCAGTTCTTC. This sequence encodes CASSLRQGFANEQFF.

This chain uses TRBV6-1 with TRBJ2-7; D is unclear. The CDR3 covers 15 residues. From germline, CDR1 is MNHNS and CDR2 SASEGT. Between the trimmed V and J ends, which lost 8 bases and 3 bases, there was a span of 20 bases. This CDR3 reads CASSETFVDVYEQYF. In DNA, the CDR3 is TGTGCCAGCTCGGAAACTTTCGTAGATGTCTACGAGCAGTACTTC.

This chain joins TRBV2 and TRBJ1-5; TRBD1 is a possible D gene (6 bases). CDR3 length: 13 residues. Trimming shortened V by 4 bases and J by 3 bases, and 7 bases separated the two germline ends. The V gene's germline CDR1 is SNHLY and CDR2 FYNNEI. The CDR3 spells CASSGDTNQPQHF. Written as DNA, the CDR3 is TGTGCCAGCAGTGGGGACACCAATCAGCCCCAGCATTTT.

This clonotype was detected only a few times. The chain uses TRBV20-1 and TRBJ2-1; D is ambiguous. Per the germline V gene, CDR1 is DFQATT and CDR2 is SNEGSKA (reference sequence). V was trimmed by 5 bases and J by 0 bases, leaving 11 bases between them. This CDR3 is 14 amino acids long. The CDR3 DNA follows: TGCAGTGCTTACCGTACGTCCTCCTACAATGAGCAGTTCTTC. Amino acid sequence: CSAYRTSSYNEQFF.

The chain employs TRBV18 and TRBJ1-1, with no clear D. V lost 2 bases and J lost 4, with 8 bases in between. The CDR3 has 13 residues. Germline-derived CDR1 and CDR2 are KGHSH and LQKENI. The CDR3 is CASSPIGVTEAFF. The CDR3 coding sequence is TGTGCCAGCTCACCAATTGGAGTCACTGAAGCTTTCTTT.

The chain is built from TRBV21-1 and TRBJ2-1. TRBV21-1 is given as a pseudogene. This CDR3 contains 14 residues. DNA for the CDR3: TGTGCCAGCAGCAAAAAGACTCGTTCTAATGAGCAGTTCTTC. This encodes CASSKKTRSNEQFF.

This clonotype showed up many times. The chain employs TRBV20-1 and TRBJ2-3, with D perhaps matching TRBD2 (7 bases). Germline loops: CDR1 DFQATT, CDR2 SNEGSKA (reference sequence). V lost 5 bases, J lost 5 bases, and 20 bases lay in between. The CDR3 runs to 15 residues. In nucleotides, the CDR3 is TGCAGTGCTGCCGGGGGGCTAGCGGCGTTAGATACGCAGTATTTT. Residues: CSAAGGLAALDTQYF.

The chain is built from TRBV20-1 and TRBJ1-3, with D unresolved. Trimming took off 6 bases at V and 2 bases at J, with 11 bases between the two ends. This CDR3 has 13 amino acids. In germline, CDR1 is DFQATT, CDR2 SNEGSKA (reference sequence). The CDR3 DNA reads TGCAGTGCGCGAAGGATTGCTGGAAACACCATATATTTT. It encodes CSARRIAGNTIYF.

This clonotype was found many times. In nucleotides, the CDR3 is TGTGCCAGCAGCTTAGTTTCTGGAGGGCATGACTTTCAGTACTTC. This translates into CASSLVSGGHDFQYF. V is TRBV7-8 and J is TRBJ2-4; tentatively, D is TRBD2 (6 bases). V was shortened by 1 base and J by 11 bases, with 18 bases between the two germline ends. Germline assignment: CDR1 SGHVS and CDR2 FQNEAQ. CDR3 length: 15 residues. The full variable domain, in which reference TRBV7-8 and TRBJ2-4 provide the parts outside the CDR3, is GAGVSQSPRYKVAKRGQDVALRCDPISGHVSLFWYQQALGQGPEFLTYFQNEAQLDKSGLPSDRFFAERPEGSVSTLKIQRTQQEDSAVYLCASSLVSGGHDFQYFGAGTRLSVL.

The chain combines TRBV9 with TRBJ1-5, with TRBD1 as a possible D gene (5 bases). The CDR3 has 14 residues. The germline gives CDR1 SGDLS, CDR2 YYNGEE. The germline V and J ends were trimmed by 4 bases and 0 bases, with 8 bases remaining between them. The chain's CDR3 is CASSRDSSNQPQHF. In DNA, the CDR3 is TGTGCCAGCAGCAGAGACAGTAGCAATCAGCCCCAGCATTTT.

This chain joins TRBV4-2 and TRBJ1-2; a possible D gene is TRBD1 (5 bases). CDR3 length: 16 residues. Germline V lookup: CDR1 LGHNA, CDR2 YNFKEQ. Trimming removed 3 bases at V and 4 bases at J, with 18 bases between. The CDR3 region is CASSHIRDRSSYGYTF. CDR3 sequence (DNA): TGTGCCAGCAGCCATATACGGGACCGCTCTAGCTATGGCTACACCTTC.

This clonotype was observed many times. This chain connects TRBV7-2 to TRBJ2-6; no firm D call. This CDR3 contains 15 residues. Germline CDR1 is SGHTA and CDR2 is FQGNSA. V lost 4 bases and J lost 4, with 11 bases in between. Written as DNA, the CDR3 is TGTGCCAGCAGCTCGGATCGTGCCGGGGCCAACGTCCTGACTTTC. It encodes CASSSDRAGANVLTF.

This clonotype was picked up many times. This chain connects TRBV10-1 to TRBJ2-1; D ambiguous. V was clipped by 0 bases and J by 3 bases, with 18 bases between them. CDR3 length equals 18 residues. CDR1 is WNHNN and CDR2 is SYGVQD in the germline V gene (reference sequence). Here the CDR3 reads CASSESEYTLVLYNEQFF. The CDR3, as DNA: TGCGCCAGCAGTGAGTCGGAATATACCCTTGTCCTCTACAATGAGCAGTTCTTC.

This clonotype turned up a few times. The chain combines TRBV6-6 with TRBJ2-7; the match to TRBD2 covers 8 bases. The trim removed 7 bases at V and 0 bases at J, leaving 5 bases unmatched. The V gene's germline CDR1 is MNHNY and CDR2 SVGAGI (reference sequence). This CDR3 region has 14 residues. In DNA, the CDR3 is TGTGCCAGCACTCCCAGCGGGAGCTCCTACGAGCAGTACTTC. Its translation is CASTPSGSSYEQYF.

This clonotype showed up just a few times. The chain is built from TRBV14 and TRBJ2-3; 7 positions match TRBD2. The ends lost 3 bases at V and 4 bases at J; junction bases unmatched: 7. This CDR3 contains 15 residues. CDR1 is SGHDN and CDR2 is FVKESK in the germline V gene. CDR3 nucleotide sequence: TGTGCCAGCAGCCAGTTTGGCGGGGGTGCAGATACGCAGTATTTT. This encodes CASSQFGGGADTQYF.

The chain links TRBV7-9 to TRBJ1-2; maybe TRBD1 (5 bases). V lost 1 base to trimming and J lost 9 bases, with 12 bases between them. The germline gives CDR1 SEHNR, CDR2 FQNEAQ (reference sequence). This CDR3 spans 13 amino acids. CDR3 protein: CASSLGPGLSYTF. The CDR3 DNA reads TGTGCCAGCAGCTTAGGTCCGGGGCTAAGCTACACCTTC.

This clonotype was counted only a few times. The chain links TRBV6-5 to TRBJ2-5; possible D gene TRBD2, 5 bases. Germline lookup yields CDR1 MNHEY and CDR2 SVGAGI. Deletions cut 4 bases from V and 14 bases from J, with 17 bases between. This CDR3 region has 12 residues. DNA for the CDR3: TGTGCCAGCAGTTCCTTAGGAGGTGAACCCTACTTC. It translates to CASSSLGGEPYF.

The chain links TRBV6-1 to TRBJ1-6; D gene uncertain. Germline CDR1 MNHNS, CDR2 SASEGT. V dropped 7 bases and J dropped 9 bases, with 16 bases sitting between them. The length of the CDR3 is 14 residues. CDR3 region: CASTSHSAVSPLHF. CDR3 coding DNA: TGTGCCAGCACTTCACACTCCGCTGTTTCACCCCTCCACTTT.